This is a list of T cell receptor beta chains from one sample in a study of T-cell memory formation after mild COVID-19. One entry per CDR3 protein results from TCRdb running MiXCR on the 5' RACE reads. There are some 130,000 distinct CDR3 sequences in the sample; about 6% occur only once, and roughly 2.2% lies in the top ten. Material: PBMCs or a T cell subset sorted from them (not recorded which). The origin of the receptors is an adult woman who had mild COVID-19 (a few samples of this study predate the infection). Cell type and time point are not known. Both conserved end residues are trimmed from each CDR3. The order of the fields is V gene, D gene, CDR3 protein. The D gene is left open where the match is weak.

>TRBV4-2|TRBD1
ASSQANLGGLGEQY
>TRBV21-1|-
ASSKVGGEAF
>TRBV25-1|TRBD1
ASSESRTGPNYGYT
>TRBV7-6|-
ASSLARVGGDEQF
>TRBV12-3/TRBV12-4|TRBD1
ASSLIQGAAEAF
>TRBV13|TRBD1
ASSLDRGQYEQY
>TRBV7-9|-
ASSPGQRVSYEQY
>TRBV5-1|TRBD1
ASSPSQGQDNTEAF
>TRBV5-1|TRBD2
ASSLGLAGDRTDTQY
>TRBV12-3/TRBV12-4|TRBD1
ASRQTGASTDTQY
>TRBV2|TRBD2
ASRLQWGLAGGDTQY
>TRBV7-9|-
ASSSQSISGAF
>TRBV5-5|-
ASSLSTGIVNSPLH
>TRBV7-8|-
ASSPVGARNGELF
>TRBV5-1|-
ASSFPEVQETQY
>TRBV12-3/TRBV12-4|-
ASSLNGGSGRLF
>TRBV3-1|TRBD1
ASSQSLRTGLNSPLH
>TRBV5-1|-
ASSLDSQGRLF
>TRBV7-3|TRBD1
ASSSPGGADTQY
>TRBV7-9|-
ASSLGPASSYEQY
>TRBV4-1|-
ASSQVTSGSYNEQF
>TRBV7-8|-
ASSSDSFYGYT
>TRBV5-1|-
ASSLESPDEQF
>TRBV12-3/TRBV12-4|-
ASSLVEGSPF
>TRBV4-3|-
ASSQGLAKEPQH
>TRBV7-3|-
ASGGGAGLGEQF
>TRBV2|-
ASSEAGGALRGTEAF
>TRBV18|-
ASGQMNSPLH
>TRBV27|-
ASSRTSRGSTDTQY
>TRBV5-1|-
ASSLDGHGEQY
>TRBV20-1|TRBD2
SASTSGRYNEQF
>TRBV27|-
ATGRPNIQY
>TRBV7-9|-
ASSSPGWGRRETQY
>TRBV20-1|TRBD2
SARDSTSGSLETQY
>TRBV28|-
ASRVIKSEAF
>TRBV5-1|TRBD1
ASSLGGQGAYEQY